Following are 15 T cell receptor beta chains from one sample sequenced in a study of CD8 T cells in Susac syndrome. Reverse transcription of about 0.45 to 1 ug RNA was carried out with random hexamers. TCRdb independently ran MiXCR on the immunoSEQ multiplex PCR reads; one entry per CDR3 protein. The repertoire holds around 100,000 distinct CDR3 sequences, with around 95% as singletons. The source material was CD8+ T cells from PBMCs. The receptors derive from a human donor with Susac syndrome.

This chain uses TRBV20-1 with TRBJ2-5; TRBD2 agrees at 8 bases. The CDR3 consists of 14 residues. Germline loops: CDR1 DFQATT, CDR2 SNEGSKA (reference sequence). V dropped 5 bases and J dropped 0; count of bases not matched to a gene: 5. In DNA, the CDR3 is TGCAGTGCTCGAAGCGGGGGCCACCAAGAGACCCAGTACTTC. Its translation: CSARSGGHQETQYF.

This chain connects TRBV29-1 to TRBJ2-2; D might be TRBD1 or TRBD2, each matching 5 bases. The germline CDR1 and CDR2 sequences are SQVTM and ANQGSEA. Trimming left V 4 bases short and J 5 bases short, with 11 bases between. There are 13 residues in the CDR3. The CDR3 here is CSVVGTRTGELFF. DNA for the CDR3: TGCAGCGTTGTTGGGACGCGAACCGGGGAGCTGTTTTTT.

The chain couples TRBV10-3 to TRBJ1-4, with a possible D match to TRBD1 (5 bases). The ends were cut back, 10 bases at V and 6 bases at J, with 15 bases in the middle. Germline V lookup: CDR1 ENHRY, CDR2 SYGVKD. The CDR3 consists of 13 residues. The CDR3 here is CATTGTPDEKLFF. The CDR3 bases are TGTGCCACGACCGGGACGCCGGATGAAAAACTGTTTTTT.

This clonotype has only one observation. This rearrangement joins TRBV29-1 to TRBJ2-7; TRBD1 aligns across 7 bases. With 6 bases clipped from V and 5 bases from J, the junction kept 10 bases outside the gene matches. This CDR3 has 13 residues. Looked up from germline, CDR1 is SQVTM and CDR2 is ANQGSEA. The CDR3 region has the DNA TGCAGCGTAAGAGGAAGGGGGCCCCACGAGCAGTACTTC. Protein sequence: CSVRGRGPHEQYF.

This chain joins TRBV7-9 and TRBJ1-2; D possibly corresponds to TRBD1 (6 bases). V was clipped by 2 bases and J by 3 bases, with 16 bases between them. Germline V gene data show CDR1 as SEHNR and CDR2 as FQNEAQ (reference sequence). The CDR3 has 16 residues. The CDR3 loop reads CASSLLFVEGDYGYTF. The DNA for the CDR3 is TGTGCCAGCAGCTTACTTTTCGTGGAGGGGGACTATGGCTACACCTTC.

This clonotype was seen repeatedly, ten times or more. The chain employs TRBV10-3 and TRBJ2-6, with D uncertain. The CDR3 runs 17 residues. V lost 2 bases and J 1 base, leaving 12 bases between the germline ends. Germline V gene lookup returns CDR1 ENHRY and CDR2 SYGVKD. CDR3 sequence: CAISEPMPWSGANVLTF. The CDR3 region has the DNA TGTGCCATCAGTGAGCCGATGCCGTGGTCTGGGGCCAACGTCCTGACTTTC.

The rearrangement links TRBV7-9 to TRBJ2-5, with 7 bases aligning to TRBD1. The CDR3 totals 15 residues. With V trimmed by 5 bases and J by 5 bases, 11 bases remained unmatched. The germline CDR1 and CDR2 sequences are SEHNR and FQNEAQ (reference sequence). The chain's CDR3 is CASSIITTGRETQYF. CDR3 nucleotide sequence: TGTGCCAGCAGCATTATAACGACAGGGCGGGAGACCCAGTACTTC. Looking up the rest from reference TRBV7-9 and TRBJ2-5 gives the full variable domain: DTGVSQNPRHKITKRGQNVTFRCDPISEHNRLYWYRQTLGQGPEFLTYFQNEAQLEKSRLLSDRFSAERPKGSFSTLEIQRTEQGDSAMYLCASSIITTGRETQYFGPGTRLLVL.

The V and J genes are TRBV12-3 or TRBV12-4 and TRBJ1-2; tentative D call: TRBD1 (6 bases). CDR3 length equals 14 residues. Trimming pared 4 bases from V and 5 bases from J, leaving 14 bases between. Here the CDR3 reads CASSSGARGYGYTF. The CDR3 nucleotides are TGTGCCAGCAGTTCAGGGGCCAGAGGATATGGCTACACCTTC.

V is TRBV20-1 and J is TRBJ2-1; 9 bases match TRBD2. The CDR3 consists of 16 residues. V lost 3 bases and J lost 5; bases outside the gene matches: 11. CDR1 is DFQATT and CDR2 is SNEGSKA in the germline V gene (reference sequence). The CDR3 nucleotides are TGCAGTGCTAGTTACGAGTCTAGCGGGGACCACAATGAGCAGTTCTTC. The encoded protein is CSASYESSGDHNEQFF.

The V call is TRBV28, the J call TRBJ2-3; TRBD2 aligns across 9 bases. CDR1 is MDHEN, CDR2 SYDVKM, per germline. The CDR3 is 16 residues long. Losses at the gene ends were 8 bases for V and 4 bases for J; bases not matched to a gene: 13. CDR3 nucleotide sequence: TGTGCCAGCGCTTCCCCGGATAGCGGGAGATCAGATACGCAGTATTTT. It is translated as CASASPDSGRSDTQYF.

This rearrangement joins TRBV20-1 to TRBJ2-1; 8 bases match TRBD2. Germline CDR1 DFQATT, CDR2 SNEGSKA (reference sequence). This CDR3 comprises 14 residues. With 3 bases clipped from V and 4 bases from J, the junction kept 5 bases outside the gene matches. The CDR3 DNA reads TGCAGTGCTAGTGCGGGGGGCGAGTACAATGAGCAGTTCTTC. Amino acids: CSASAGGEYNEQFF.

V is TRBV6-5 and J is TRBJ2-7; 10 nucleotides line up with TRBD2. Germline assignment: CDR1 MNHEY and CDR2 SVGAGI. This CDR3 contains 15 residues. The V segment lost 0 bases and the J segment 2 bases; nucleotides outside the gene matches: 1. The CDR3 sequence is CASSYSLAGAYEQYF. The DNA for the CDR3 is TGTGCCAGCAGTTACTCGCTAGCGGGAGCCTACGAGCAGTACTTC.

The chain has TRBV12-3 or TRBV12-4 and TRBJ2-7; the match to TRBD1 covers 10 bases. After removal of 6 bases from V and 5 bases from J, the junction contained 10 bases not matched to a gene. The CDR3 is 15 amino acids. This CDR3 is CASSLRDRGPDEQYF. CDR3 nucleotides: TGTGCCAGCAGCTTGAGGGACAGGGGTCCCGACGAGCAGTACTTC.

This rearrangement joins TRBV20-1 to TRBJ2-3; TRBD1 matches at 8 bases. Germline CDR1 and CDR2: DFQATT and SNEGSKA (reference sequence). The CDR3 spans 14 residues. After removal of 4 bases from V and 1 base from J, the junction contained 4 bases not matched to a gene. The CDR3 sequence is CSAMTGEGTDTQYF. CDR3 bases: TGCAGTGCTATGACAGGGGAAGGCACAGATACGCAGTATTTT.

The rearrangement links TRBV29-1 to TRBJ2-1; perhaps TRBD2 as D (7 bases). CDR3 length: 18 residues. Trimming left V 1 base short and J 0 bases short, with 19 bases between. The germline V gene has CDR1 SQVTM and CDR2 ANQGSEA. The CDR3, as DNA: TGCAGCGTTGAAGGGGGGGGCTTTCTACGTAGCTCCTACAATGAGCAGTTCTTC. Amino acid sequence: CSVEGGGFLRSSYNEQFF.